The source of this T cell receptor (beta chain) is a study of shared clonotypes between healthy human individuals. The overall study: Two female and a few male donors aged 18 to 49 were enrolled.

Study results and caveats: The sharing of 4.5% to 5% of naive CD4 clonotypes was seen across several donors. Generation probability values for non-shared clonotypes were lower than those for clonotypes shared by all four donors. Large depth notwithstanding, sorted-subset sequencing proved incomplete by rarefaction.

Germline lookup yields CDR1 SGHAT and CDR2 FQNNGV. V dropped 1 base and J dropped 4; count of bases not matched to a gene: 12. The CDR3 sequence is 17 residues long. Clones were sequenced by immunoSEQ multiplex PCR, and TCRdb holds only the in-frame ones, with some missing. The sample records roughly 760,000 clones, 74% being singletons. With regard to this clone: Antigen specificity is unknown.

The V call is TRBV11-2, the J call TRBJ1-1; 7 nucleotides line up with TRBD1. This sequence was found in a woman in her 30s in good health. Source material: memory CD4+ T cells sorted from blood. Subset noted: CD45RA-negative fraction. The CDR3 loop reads CASSLGIRQGGGTEAFF. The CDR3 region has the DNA TGTGCCAGCAGCTTAGGAATCCGACAGGGAGGGGGCACTGAAGCTTTCTTT.